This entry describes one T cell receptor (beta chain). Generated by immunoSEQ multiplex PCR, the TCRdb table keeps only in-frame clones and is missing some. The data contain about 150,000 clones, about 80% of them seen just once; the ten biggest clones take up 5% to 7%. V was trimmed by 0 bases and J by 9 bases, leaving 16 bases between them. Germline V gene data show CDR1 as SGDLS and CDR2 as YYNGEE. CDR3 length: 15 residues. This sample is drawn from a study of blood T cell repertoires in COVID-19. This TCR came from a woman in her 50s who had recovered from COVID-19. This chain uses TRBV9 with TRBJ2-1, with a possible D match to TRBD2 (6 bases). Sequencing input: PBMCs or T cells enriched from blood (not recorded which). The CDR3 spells CASSVVRTTGGEQFF. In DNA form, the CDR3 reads TGTGCCAGCAGCGTAGTCAGGACTACGGGCGGTGAGCAGTTCTTC.